A single sample is the source of the 15 T cell receptor beta chains below, sequenced in a study of OX40 agonist ivuxolimab in advanced cancers. The data were produced by immunoSEQ multiplex PCR, yet TCRdb's version contains in-frame clones alone and is incomplete. The sample has about 36,000 clones, less than 85% seen once. This sample comprised CD4+ or CD8+ T cells sorted from blood, obtained in a trial of the OX40 agonist ivuxolimab. These receptors all stem from an adult with an advanced solid tumor such as melanoma, head and neck, liver or kidney cancer.

This clone was seen a handful of times. This chain uses TRBV30 with TRBJ2-1; 10 bases align to TRBD2. Germline V lookup: CDR1 GTSNPN, CDR2 SVGIG (reference sequence). The CDR3 length is 13 residues. Losses at the gene ends were 7 bases for V and 5 bases for J; bases not matched to a gene: 5. CDR3 nucleotide sequence: TGTGCCTTTAGCGGGGGGTCCAACAATGAGCAGTTCTTC. Its protein is CAFSGGSNNEQFF.

This clone is categorized as large. The chain links TRBV30 to TRBJ2-2, with D uncertain. CDR3 length: 12 amino acids. Germline V lookup: CDR1 GTSNPN, CDR2 SVGIG (reference sequence). V was pared by 4 bases and J by 8 bases, with 11 bases between. The CDR3 DNA sequence: TGTGCCTGGACCCTGGATAGGGGGGAGCTGTTTTTT. This sequence encodes CAWTLDRGELFF.

In this sample, this clone turned up a few times. The genes are TRBV10-3 and TRBJ2-7; the D call may be TRBD1 or TRBD2 (6 bases each). The CDR3 is made up of 14 amino acids. Trimming cost V 6 bases and J 3 bases, with 15 bases left between them. Germline CDR1 and CDR2: ENHRY and SYGVKD. Here the CDR3 DNA reads TGTGCCATCAGCGAGGAGGGGGGATTCTACGAGCAGTACTTC. Encoded protein: CAISEEGGFYEQYF.

The chain is built from TRBV5-1 and TRBJ1-3, with 8 bases lining up with TRBD1. V was pared by 0 bases and J by 2 bases, with 1 base of the junction left unmatched. This CDR3 has 15 amino acids. Germline assignment: CDR1 SGHRS and CDR2 YFSETQ. The CDR3 sequence is CASSLAQGAGNTIYF. CDR3 DNA sequence: TGCGCCAGCAGCTTGGCACAGGGGGCTGGAAACACCATATATTTT.

V gene TRBV27 combines with J gene TRBJ2-7; D unresolved. Germline assignment: CDR1 MNHEY and CDR2 SMNVEV (reference sequence). V was clipped by 3 bases and J by 4 bases, with 10 bases between them. This CDR3 has 13 residues. CDR3 residues: CASSFHVSYEQYF. The DNA of the CDR3 is TGTGCCAGCAGTTTCCACGTCTCGTACGAGCAGTACTTC.

The CDR3 bases are TGTGCCAGCAGCTTAGCGCGGGGACAGGGGATCTATGGCTACACCTTC. Translating gives CASSLARGQGIYGYTF. This chain uses TRBV7-6 with TRBJ1-2, with TRBD1 matching 10 bases. CDR1 SGHVS and CDR2 FNYEAQ come from the germline V gene. The CDR3 extends over 16 amino acids. The junction had 5 bases not matched to a gene; V was cut back by 0 bases and J by 4 bases.

CDR3 bases: TGTGCCGTGGGGAGGTCCTACGAGCAGTACGTC. Translated, it gives CAVGRSYEQYV. The chain is built from TRBV6-5 and TRBJ2-7; weak D call: TRBD2 (6 bases). The CDR3 runs to 11 residues. Trimming cost V 11 bases and J 1 base, with 9 bases left between them. Germline CDR1 reads MNHEY; CDR2 reads SVGAGI.

This clone was seen only a few times. V and J are TRBV2 and TRBJ1-1; D gene unclear. This CDR3 spans 15 amino acids. Germline V CDR1 and CDR2: SNHLY, FYNNEI. Trimming cost V 4 bases and J 0 bases, with 12 bases left between them. The CDR3 sequence is CASSGRSDLNTEAFF. In DNA form, the CDR3 reads TGTGCCAGCAGTGGTCGGTCAGACCTGAACACTGAAGCTTTCTTT.

The chain carries TRBV2 and TRBJ1-5; D may be TRBD1 (6 bases). The germline V and J ends were trimmed by 5 bases and 4 bases, with 21 bases remaining between them. CDR1 SNHLY and CDR2 FYNNEI come from the germline V gene. The CDR3 is made up of 17 amino acids. CDR3 sequence: CASSNAGASTKNQPQHF. The CDR3, as DNA: TGTGCCAGCAGTAATGCAGGGGCCAGTACTAAGAATCAGCCCCAGCATTTT.

The gene calls are TRBV5-4 and TRBJ1-2; the D gene is possibly TRBD1 (5 bases). Germline CDR1 SGHNT, CDR2 YYREEE (reference sequence). V lost 0 bases and J 7 bases, leaving 13 bases between the germline ends. The CDR3 is made up of 14 amino acids. In DNA, the CDR3 is TGTGCCAGCAGCTTGGAGGTTGGGGGGGGTGGCTACACCTTC. Translating gives CASSLEVGGGGYTF.

The V gene is TRBV5-1, the J gene TRBJ1-3; 8 nucleotides align to TRBD1. J lost 4 bases, V lost 0 bases, and 3 bases had no gene match. The length of the CDR3 is 15 residues. CDR1 and CDR2 from the germline V gene are SGHRS and YFSETQ. The CDR3 sequence is CASSLETGAGNTIYF. In DNA form, the CDR3 reads TGCGCCAGCAGCTTGGAGACAGGGGCCGGAAACACCATATATTTT.

The V call is TRBV6-6, the J call TRBJ2-7; TRBD1 might be the D (6 bases). Looked up from germline, CDR1 is MNHNY and CDR2 is SVGAGI (reference sequence). Trimming took off 6 bases at V and 1 base at J, with 13 bases between the two ends. The CDR3 loop spans 14 amino acids. CDR3 region: CASSSGTHSYEQYF. The CDR3 bases are TGTGCCAGCAGCTCCGGGACACATTCCTACGAGCAGTACTTC.

The V gene is TRBV5-6, the J gene TRBJ1-2; TRBD1 matches 7 bases. The V and J ends lost 6 bases and 6 bases, in that order; junction bases with no gene match: 8. The CDR3 spans 13 residues. CDR1 is SGHDT and CDR2 is YYEEEE in the germline V gene. The CDR3 loop is CASTKPGTDGYTF. Here the CDR3 DNA reads TGTGCCAGCACAAAACCCGGGACAGATGGCTACACCTTC.

This clone appeared a single time. The gene calls are TRBV6-5 and TRBJ2-2, with 7 positions matching TRBD1. The V gene end was trimmed by 6 bases and the J gene end by 3 bases; junction bases not matched to a gene: 7. CDR1 MNHEY and CDR2 SVGAGI come from the germline V gene. The CDR3 runs 15 residues. This chain's CDR3 is CASSFTGEDTGELFF. CDR3 bases: TGTGCCAGCAGCTTCACAGGGGAAGACACCGGGGAGCTGTTTTTT.

This clone was picked up one time. This sequence joins TRBV12-5 and TRBJ1-5; 11 bases align to TRBD1. Losses at the gene ends were 7 bases for V and 1 base for J; bases not matched to a gene: 9. The CDR3 is 17 residues long. Germline V gene sequence: CDR1 LGHNT, CDR2 FRNRAP. The CDR3 bases are TGTGCTAGTGCCCTCGGGACAGGGGGTAGGAGCAATCAGCCCCAGCATTTT. Its protein product is CASALGTGGRSNQPQHF.